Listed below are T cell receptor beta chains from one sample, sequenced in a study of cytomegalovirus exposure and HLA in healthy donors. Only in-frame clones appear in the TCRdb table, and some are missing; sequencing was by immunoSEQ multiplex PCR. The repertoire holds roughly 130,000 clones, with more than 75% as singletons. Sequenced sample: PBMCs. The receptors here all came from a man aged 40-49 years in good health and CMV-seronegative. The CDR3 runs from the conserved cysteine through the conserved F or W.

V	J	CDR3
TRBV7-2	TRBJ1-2	CASSLAGQGNYGYTF
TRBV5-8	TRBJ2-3	CASSLDTDPRTDTQYF
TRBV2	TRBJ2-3	CASRGTSGKGDTDTQYF
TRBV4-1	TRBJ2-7	CASSQGAGLGASYEQYF
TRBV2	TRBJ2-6	CASSFGTGGPGANVLTF
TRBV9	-	CASSVGPGTNTYEQYF
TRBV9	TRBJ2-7	CASSVGTGDYEQYF
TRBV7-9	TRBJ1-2	CSSSFRVEEPHYGYTF
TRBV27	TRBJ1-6	CASCQSYYNSPLHF
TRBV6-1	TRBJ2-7	CASSVRAGVGEQYF
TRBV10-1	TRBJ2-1	CASSTGTSGSGNEQFF
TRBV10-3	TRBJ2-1	CAISASGTELTYNEQFF
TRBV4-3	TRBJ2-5	CASSHPSREAQETQYF
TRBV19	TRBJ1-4	CASSAAGGTTNEKLFF
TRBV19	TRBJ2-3	CASSLKAGVTTDTQYF
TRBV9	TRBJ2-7	CASSVVVASALAEFYEQYF
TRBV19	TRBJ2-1	CASSILGTSGPGEQFF
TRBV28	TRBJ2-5	CASSLGSRETQYF
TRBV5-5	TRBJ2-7	CASSSPGQGFYEQYF
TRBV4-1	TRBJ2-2	CASSLSGGPANTGELFF
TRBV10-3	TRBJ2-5	CAISGLAGGQETQYF
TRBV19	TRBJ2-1	CASSIDGGAYNEQFF
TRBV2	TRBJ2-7	CASGTGISYEQYF
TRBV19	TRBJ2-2	CASSTRGGTNTGELFF
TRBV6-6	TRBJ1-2	CASSYRTGIYGYTF
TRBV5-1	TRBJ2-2	CASRTTSASNTGELFF
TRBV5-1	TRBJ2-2	CASSLRGLAGNTGELFF